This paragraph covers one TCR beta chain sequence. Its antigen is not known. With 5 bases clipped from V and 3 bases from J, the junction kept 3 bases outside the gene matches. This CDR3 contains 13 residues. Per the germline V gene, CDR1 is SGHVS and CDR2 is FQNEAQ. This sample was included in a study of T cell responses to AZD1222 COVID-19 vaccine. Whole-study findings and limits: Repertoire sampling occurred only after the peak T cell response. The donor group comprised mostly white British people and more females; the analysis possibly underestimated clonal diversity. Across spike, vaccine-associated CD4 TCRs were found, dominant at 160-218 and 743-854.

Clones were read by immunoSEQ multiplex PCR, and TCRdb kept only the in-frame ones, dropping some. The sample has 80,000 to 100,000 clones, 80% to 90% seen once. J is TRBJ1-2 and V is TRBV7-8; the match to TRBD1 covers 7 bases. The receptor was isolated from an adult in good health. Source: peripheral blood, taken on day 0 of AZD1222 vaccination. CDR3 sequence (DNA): TGTGCCAGCAGCGTTGGGACAGACTATGGCTACACCTTC. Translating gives CASSVGTDYGYTF.